Each of the 27 T cell receptor beta chains below was sequenced from the same sample in a study of shared clonotypes between healthy human individuals. The method was immunoSEQ multiplex PCR; TCRdb's version includes in-frame clones alone and lacks a portion of them. The table includes about half a million clones, approximately 84% detected once. The sequencing sample was made of PBMCs. The receptors here all came from a woman aged 40 to 50 in good health. Some clones in this sample may be carry-over from other donors' samples.

V is TRBV12-5 and J is TRBJ1-2; 10 bases are shared with TRBD1. This CDR3 contains 16 residues. V lost 0 bases to trimming and J lost 6 bases; unmatched junction nucleotides: 7. In germline, CDR1 is LGHNT, CDR2 FRNRAP. The CDR3 DNA reads as TGTGCTAGTGGTTTGGTACTGGGACAGGGGATAAATGGCTACACCTTC. Translating it yields CASGLVLGQGINGYTF.

Remarks on this clone: A far larger clone is one nucleotide away, so this likely arose from a read error. The V call is TRBV18, the J call TRBJ2-7; D assignment may be TRBD1 or TRBD2 (5 bases each). The CDR3 spans 13 residues. Germline assignment: CDR1 KGHSH and CDR2 LQKENI. The CDR3: CASSRGMAYEQHF. Here the CDR3 DNA reads TGTGCCAGCTCGAGGGGAATGGCCTACGAGCAGCACTTC.

The V call is TRBV6-1, the J call TRBJ2-1, with 8 bases identical to TRBD2. The CDR3 runs to 13 residues. CDR1 and CDR2 (germline): MNHNS, SASEGT. With 6 bases clipped from V and 7 bases from J, the junction kept 5 bases outside the gene matches. The CDR3 loop reads CASRVAGMNEQFF. The CDR3 coding sequence is TGTGCCAGCAGAGTAGCGGGAATGAATGAGCAGTTCTTC.

The rearrangement links TRBV10-1 to TRBJ1-1; D is perhaps TRBD1 (5 bases). CDR3 length equals 16 residues. The V gene lost 11 bases and the J gene lost 5 bases, with 27 bases spanning the gap. The V gene's germline CDR1 is WNHNN and CDR2 SYGVQD (reference sequence). Here the CDR3 reads CARQTGRREKGTEAFF. CDR3 DNA: TGCGCCCGGCAGACGGGACGTCGTGAAAAGGGGACTGAAGCTTTCTTT.

This clone was found once. This chain joins TRBV5-8 and TRBJ1-1, with D perhaps matching TRBD1 (5 bases). The V gene lost 2 bases and the J gene lost 0 bases, with 14 bases spanning the gap. CDR1 is SGHTS and CDR2 is YDEGEE in the germline V gene. The CDR3 length is 16 residues. CDR3 residues: CASSFFTRTMNTEAFF. CDR3 DNA sequence: TGTGCCAGCAGCTTTTTTACCCGGACAATGAACACTGAAGCTTTCTTT.

As concerns this clone: A read error is likely here: a far larger clone is one base away. The rearrangement joins TRBV28 to TRBJ2-7; D possibly matches TRBD1 or TRBD2 (5 bases each). V lost 4 bases to trimming and J lost 7 bases, with 38 bases between them. This CDR3 has 21 residues. CDR1 is MDHEN, CDR2 SYDVKM, per germline. The CDR3 reads CASSWVGGRTWEPIRYGEQYF. CDR3 sequence (DNA): TGTGCCAGCAGTTGGGTCGGAGGAAGGACATGGGAGCCCATCCGGTATGGGGAGCAGTACTTC.

This chain connects TRBV4-1 to TRBJ2-2; 7 nucleotides match TRBD1. Per the germline V gene, CDR1 is MGHRA and CDR2 is YSYEKL. CDR3 length equals 16 residues. V lost 3 bases, J lost 0 bases, and 4 bases stayed unmatched. This CDR3 is CASSQGQPANTGELFF. The CDR3, as DNA: TGCGCCAGCAGCCAGGGACAGCCCGCGAACACCGGGGAGCTGTTTTTT.

This clone was counted a single time. The chain couples TRBV10-3 to TRBJ2-1; no clear D gene. V lost 4 bases and J lost 12, with 10 bases in between. Germline CDR1 is ENHRY and CDR2 is SYGVKD. CDR3 length equals 11 residues. CDR3 coding DNA: TGTGCCATCAGTGGAGAGGTAGCGCAGTTCTTC. This codes for CAISGEVAQFF.

V gene TRBV13 combines with J gene TRBJ2-7; TRBD2 might be the D (6 bases). V lost 5 bases, J lost 0 bases, and 17 bases lay in between. This CDR3 comprises 16 residues. Germline values: CDR1 PRHDT, CDR2 FYEKMQ (reference sequence). This chain's CDR3 is CASSPRWGGRSYEQYF. The CDR3 DNA is TGTGCCAGCAGCCCCCGCTGGGGAGGCCGCTCCTACGAGCAGTACTTC. The complete variable domain, with remaining parts taken from reference TRBV13 and TRBJ2-7, reads AAGVIQSPRHLIKEKRETATLKCYPIPRHDTVYWYQQGPGQDPQFLISFYEKMQSDKGSIPDRFSAQQFSDYHSELNMSSLELGDSALYFCASSPRWGGRSYEQYFGPGTRLTVT.

The chain combines TRBV6-5 with TRBJ2-7; D remains ambiguous. Trimming left V 5 bases short and J 5 bases short, with 10 bases between. The CDR3 runs to 12 residues. CDR1 MNHEY and CDR2 SVGAGI come from the germline V gene. The CDR3 bases are TGTGCCAGCAGTCGAGAAAGGAACGAGCAGTACTTC. This translates into CASSRERNEQYF.

The gene calls are TRBV6-1 and TRBJ1-2; D not certain. This CDR3 contains 14 residues. Deletions cut 1 base from V and 2 bases from J, with 8 bases between. CDR1 is MNHNS, CDR2 SASEGT, per germline. The CDR3 coding sequence is TGTGCCAGCAGTGAAGTACCTATCAACTATGGCTACACCTTC. This codes for CASSEVPINYGYTF.

V gene TRBV7-9 combines with J gene TRBJ2-6; D call uncertain. Germline CDR1 and CDR2: SEHNR and FQNEAQ (reference sequence). The CDR3 runs to 14 residues. Trimming took off 0 bases at V and 2 bases at J, with 2 bases between the two ends. The chain's CDR3 is CASSLAAGANVLTF. The DNA for the CDR3 is TGTGCCAGCAGCTTAGCAGCTGGGGCCAACGTCCTGACTTTC. Full variable domain (rest looked up from reference TRBV7-9 and TRBJ2-6): DTGVSQNPRHKITKRGQNVTFRCDPISEHNRLYWYRQTLGQGPEFLTYFQNEAQLEKSRLLSDRFSAERPKGSFSTLEIQRTEQGDSAMYLCASSLAAGANVLTFGAGSRLTVL.

This chain connects TRBV7-6 to TRBJ1-4; D remains unclear. V lost 5 bases, J lost 7 bases, and 14 bases lay in between. There are 14 residues in the CDR3. Germline V lookup: CDR1 SGHVS, CDR2 FNYEAQ. Here the CDR3 reads CASSPLGGSEKLFF. The CDR3 DNA sequence: TGTGCCAGCAGCCCCTTGGGAGGGAGTGAAAAACTGTTTTTT.

The chain employs TRBV19 and TRBJ2-7, with D tentatively TRBD1 (6 bases). CDR1 and CDR2 (germline): LNHDA, SQIVND (reference sequence). The CDR3 length is 15 residues. Deletions cut 4 bases from V and 0 bases from J, with 13 bases between. Written as DNA, the CDR3 is TGTGCCAGTAGTAGACAGGATGTGAGCTCCTACGAGCAGTACTTC. Its translation: CASSRQDVSSYEQYF.

This clone was detected only once. A far larger clone lies a single base away; this is likely a read error. Other DNA sequences of this sample code for an identical CDR3. For the CDR3, the DNA is TGTGCTACCAGCGCACCGGGACAGTGGGTAGAGGGCAATCAGCCCCAGCATTTT. It translates to CATSAPGQWVEGNQPQHF. V gene TRBV15 combines with J gene TRBJ1-5; TRBD1 aligns across 7 bases. Germline V gene sequence: CDR1 LNHNV, CDR2 YYDKDF (reference sequence). This CDR3 region has 18 residues.

Regarding this clone: Given a much more abundant clone one base away, this may be a read error. The rearrangement uses TRBV19 and TRBJ2-5; D gene ambiguous. Matching the DNA end better, TRBJ2-7 makes the J call doubtful. The CDR3 length is 15 residues. CDR1 LNHDA and CDR2 SQIVND come from the germline V gene (reference sequence). The CDR3 protein is CASSIVGWTSYEQYF. The CDR3 DNA reads TGTGCCAGTAGTATCGTTGGGTGGACCTCCTACGAGCAGTACTTC.

In regard to this clone: A far larger clone differs by one base, so this is likely a read error. This CDR3 is also generated by other DNA sequences in the sample. The chain joins TRBV11-2 to TRBJ2-7, with 9 positions matching TRBD2. Trimming cost V 3 bases and J 3 bases; bases outside gene matches: 6. Germline V CDR1 and CDR2: SGHAT, FQNNGV. The CDR3 totals 15 residues. CDR3 in DNA: TGTGCCAGCAGCTTGGCGGGGGGGGCGAACTACGAGCAGTACTTC. It encodes CASSLAGGANYEQYF.

There are a few counts of this clone. Written as DNA, the CDR3 is TGCGCCAGCAGCCGAAATCCGGGGCCGGGACAGACTAATGAAAAACTGTTTTTT. Its protein product is CASSRNPGPGQTNEKLFF. V is TRBV4-3 and J is TRBJ1-4; 7 bases align to TRBD1. V was clipped by 4 bases and J by 2 bases; unmatched bases: 13. Germline CDR1 and CDR2: LGHNA and YSLEER. This CDR3 has 18 amino acids.

With regard to this clone: A read error is the likely source, as a far larger clone sits one nucleotide away. This chain connects TRBV7-9 to TRBJ1-1; unclear D gene. The CDR3 is made up of 13 amino acids. CDR1 is SEHNR and CDR2 is FQNEAQ in the germline V gene (reference sequence). In DNA form, the CDR3 reads TGTGCCGGCAGCTTGTCAGAGAACACTGAAGCTTTCTTT. This gives the protein CAGSLSENTEAFF.

This chain joins TRBV28 and TRBJ2-4; 9 bases match TRBD2. V lost 6 bases and J lost 4; bases outside the gene matches: 10. CDR3 size: 16 residues. Germline CDR1 and CDR2: MDHEN and SYDVKM. The CDR3 spells CASRPGTSIPKNIQYF. CDR3 coding DNA: TGTGCCAGCAGGCCCGGGACTAGCATCCCTAAAAACATTCAGTACTTC.

In the case of this clone: A read error likely explains this, since a far larger clone differs by one base. Other DNA sequences in the sample encode the same CDR3. V gene TRBV4-1 combines with J gene TRBJ1-1; a weak D match, TRBD1 (6 bases). Germline V gene data show CDR1 as MGHRA and CDR2 as YSYEKL. The CDR3 sequence is 17 residues long. CDR3 in DNA: TGCGCCAGCAGCCAAGTAGGGGCCCGGGGGCAGGACACTGAAGCTTTCTTC. This gives the protein CASSQVGARGQDTEAFF.

This chain connects TRBV28 to TRBJ1-3; D call uncertain. V dropped 3 bases and J dropped 2 bases, with 2 bases sitting between them. CDR1 is MDHEN, CDR2 SYDVKM, per germline. The CDR3 has 12 residues. This chain's CDR3 is CASSFTGNTIYF. CDR3 DNA sequence: TGTGCCAGCAGTTTTACTGGAAACACCATATATTTT. Full variable domain (rest looked up from reference TRBV28 and TRBJ1-3): DVKVTQSSRYLVKRTGEKVFLECVQDMDHENMFWYRQDPGLGLRLIYFSYDVKMKEKGDIPEGYSVSREKKERFSLILESASTNQTSMYLCASSFTGNTIYFGEGSWLTVV.

This clone was observed once. The V and J genes are TRBV29-1 and TRBJ2-7, with D possibly TRBD2 on 6 matching bases. The CDR3 totals 15 residues. V lost 5 bases and J 7 bases, leaving 24 bases between the germline ends. Germline lookup yields CDR1 SQVTM and CDR2 ANQGSEA. The CDR3 nucleotides read TGCAGCGTTTCTGGGGGTGGGAGGCCCGATGGAGAGCAGTACTTC. Protein sequence: CSVSGGGRPDGEQYF.

The gene calls are TRBV29-1 and TRBJ1-1; weak D call: TRBD1 (5 bases). Trimming shortened V by 4 bases and J by 0 bases, and 15 bases separated the two germline ends. The CDR3 has 15 amino acids. The germline V gene has CDR1 SQVTM and CDR2 ANQGSEA. DNA for the CDR3: TGCAGCGTTGGGGACCTAGTCAGTATGAACACTGAAGCTTTCTTT. This codes for CSVGDLVSMNTEAFF.

The chain recombines TRBV12-5 with TRBJ2-6; D may correspond to TRBD1 or TRBD2 (5 bases each). This CDR3 has 18 residues. Looked up from germline, CDR1 is LGHNT and CDR2 is FRNRAP. V lost 5 bases, J lost 5 bases, and 22 bases lay in between. CDR3 amino acids: CASGTRTAGQSRANVLTF. The CDR3 DNA reads TGTGCTAGTGGTACCCGGACTGCAGGACAAAGTCGGGCCAACGTCCTGACTTTC.

The V gene is TRBV2, the J gene TRBJ2-3; D is perhaps TRBD2 (5 bases). Germline-derived CDR1 and CDR2 are SNHLY and FYNNEI. The V end was cut by 6 bases, the J end by 4 bases, with 14 bases between. This CDR3 comprises 14 residues. CDR3 amino acids: CASRVGGYADTQYF. The CDR3 nucleotides read TGTGCCAGCAGAGTTGGCGGGTACGCAGATACGCAGTATTTT.

The rearrangement uses TRBV20-1 and TRBJ1-1; D remains unclear. From germline, CDR1 is DFQATT and CDR2 SNEGSKA (reference sequence). Between the trimmed V and J ends, which lost 6 bases and 7 bases, there was a span of 12 bases. The CDR3 has 11 residues. For the CDR3, the DNA is TGCAGTGCCATGTACGCTCTTGAAGCTTTCTTT. Translation gives CSAMYALEAFF.